The present T cell receptor (beta chain) was sequenced within a study of a mutant IDH1 vaccine in newly diagnosed glioma. Points on this clone: Its antigen is unknown.

Measured with immunoSEQ multiplex PCR; TCRdb has only the in-frame clones, and not every one. The sample has roughly 99,000 clones; roughly 89% are singletons. V dropped 3 bases and J dropped 6 bases, with 15 bases sitting between them. This CDR3 comprises 15 residues. Per germline, CDR1 SGDLS and CDR2 YYNGEE. Specified time point: baseline, week 1 (first vaccination visit). Noted treatment: pre-vaccination baseline after standard-of-care therapy. Diagnosis in the donors showed new WHO grade 3 or 4 astrocytomas that were IDH1-mutant and ATRX-lost. Overall study findings and caveats: Shifts in the top peripheral T cell clonotypes seemed unrelated to pseudoprogression.

This material consisted of PBMCs, taken from a glioma patient treated with radiotherapy, temozolomide or both. This receptor was taken from a woman aged 50 to 60 with glioma. The rearrangement joins TRBV9 to TRBJ2-2; D unclear. CDR3 region: CASSGQLSRAGELFF. DNA of the CDR3: TGTGCCAGCAGCGGGCAACTGAGTAGGGCCGGGGAGCTGTTTTTT.